The rows below give T cell receptor beta chains drawn from one sample of a study of control samples from healthy donors and cancer patients. TCRdb's table, derived via immunoSEQ multiplex PCR, lists solely in-frame clones and lacks some. The data hold approximately 140,000 clones, with 85% to 95% observed a single time. Sequenced: blood. These receptors were taken from a middle-aged man in good health. The CDR3 runs from the conserved cysteine through the conserved F or W. A D gene is named only where the DNA matches it firmly. The size entry is marked missing in some rows and otherwise reads once, few, many or a size class.

J gene,V gene,clone size,D gene,CDR3 length,CDR3 DNA,CDR3 protein
TRBJ2-6,TRBV5-1,NA,TRBD1,14,TGCGCCAGCAGGACAGGGACTGGGGCCAACGTCCTGACTTTC,CASRTGTGANVLTF
TRBJ2-1,TRBV28,NA,NA,16,TGTGCCAGCAGTTTTGTGAGGGGATCTCCCTACAATGAGCAGTTCTTC,CASSFVRGSPYNEQFF
TRBJ1-2,TRBV12-3/TRBV12-4,NA,NA,13,TGTGCCAGCAGCCCTATTGACCGCCCGGACTACACCTTC,CASSPIDRPDYTF
TRBJ2-1,TRBV6-1,NA,NA,18,TGTGCCAGCAGTGAACGCTTTTGGGCTGGAAGCTCCTACAATGAGCAGTTCTTC,CASSERFWAGSSYNEQFF
TRBJ1-2,TRBV4-3,NA,NA,13,TGCGCCAGCAGCCAAGATCGGGCGGGAGGCTACACCTTC,CASSQDRAGGYTF
TRBJ2-1,TRBV24-1,NA,NA,11,TGTGCCACCAGTATTAATACCGAGCAGTTCTTC,CATSINTEQFF
TRBJ1-1,TRBV30,NA,NA,12,TGTGCCTGGAGTGCGCAGAACACTGAAGCTTTCTTT,CAWSAQNTEAFF
TRBJ1-4,TRBV6-1,NA,NA,13,TGTGCCAGCAGTGAAGCGACAAGTGGAAAACTGTTTTTT,CASSEATSGKLFF
TRBJ2-5,TRBV9,NA,NA,11,TGTGCCAGCAGCTCTTCCGAGACCCAGTACTTC,CASSSSETQYF
TRBJ2-5,TRBV4-2,NA,NA,15,TGTGCCAGCAGCCAAGCTCTAGAGCTACAAGAGACCCAGTACTTC,CASSQALELQETQYF
TRBJ1-6,TRBV11-2,NA,NA,15,TGTGCCAGCAGCGCTCGATCCCAGGGTAATTCACCCCTCCACTTT,CASSARSQGNSPLHF
TRBJ1-1,TRBV5-1,NA,TRBD1,14,TGCGCCAGCAGCATACAAGGGGGCAGGACTGAAGCTTTCTTT,CASSIQGGRTEAFF
TRBJ1-3,TRBV7-2,NA,TRBD1,14,TGTGCCAGCATCGGACAGGCCTCTGGAAACACCATATATTTT,CASIGQASGNTIYF
TRBJ1-6,TRBV6-5,NA,TRBD1,15,TGTGCCACCGATCGGACAGGGGCATATAATTCACCCCTCCACTTT,CATDRTGAYNSPLHF
TRBJ2-1,TRBV7-9,NA,TRBD2,16,TGTGCCAGCAGCCCCTCGACTAGCGGGGTGGTACGGGAGCAGTTCTTC,CASSPSTSGVVREQFF
TRBJ1-2,TRBV2,NA,NA,13,TGTGCCAGCAGTTGGACAGAAAACTATGGCTACACCTTC,CASSWTENYGYTF
TRBJ2-7,TRBV3-1/TRBV3-2,NA,NA,15,TGTGCCAGCAGCCAAGATCCGGAAACGGGGAACGAGCAGTACTTC,CASSQDPETGNEQYF
TRBJ2-2,TRBV4-2,NA,NA,12,TGTGCCAGCAGCCCGCTTAGGGGGGAGCTGTTTTTT,CASSPLRGELFF
TRBJ2-5,TRBV24-1,NA,NA,13,TGTGCCACCAGTGATTGGGGGAGAGAGACCCAGTACTTC,CATSDWGRETQYF
TRBJ1-6,TRBV5-4,NA,NA,13,TGTGCCAGCAGCTCGCTCGAAGATTCACCCCTCCACTTT,CASSSLEDSPLHF
TRBJ1-2,TRBV18,NA,TRBD1,13,TGTGCCAGCTCACCCGGGACAGAAAAGGGCTACACCTTC,CASSPGTEKGYTF
TRBJ2-6,TRBV5-1,NA,NA,17,TGCGCCAGCAGCTTGGGAGGGACGTCCTCTGGGGCCAACGTCCTGACTTTC,CASSLGGTSSGANVLTF
TRBJ1-1,TRBV5-4,NA,TRBD1,16,TGTGCCAGCAGCCGGGACAGAAATCGCTTGAACACTGAAGCTTTCTTT,CASSRDRNRLNTEAFF
TRBJ1-1,TRBV5-1,NA,NA,15,TGCGCCAGCAGCTCCACACAGGGTACGAACACTGAAGCTTTCTTT,CASSSTQGTNTEAFF
TRBJ2-3,TRBV11-2,NA,NA,13,TGTGCCAGCAGCTTTAGGGGAGCAGATACGCAGTATTTT,CASSFRGADTQYF
TRBJ1-4,TRBV27,NA,NA,13,TGTGCCAGCAGTTTATCCCTTAATGAAAAACTGTTTTTT,CASSLSLNEKLFF
TRBJ1-5,TRBV6-2/TRBV6-3,NA,NA,14,TGTGCCAGCAGTTATTTGTCGGGGAATCAGCCCCAGCATTTT,CASSYLSGNQPQHF
TRBJ2-2,TRBV2,NA,NA,17,TGTGCCAGCAGTGATCGAACCCGAATAGAGATCACCGGGGAGCTGTTTTTT,CASSDRTRIEITGELFF
TRBJ2-1,TRBV6-4,NA,NA,20,TGTGCCAGCAGTGACTCTTCCGGGGCGGTCACTAGGACAGTATACAATGAGCAGTTCTTC,CASSDSSGAVTRTVYNEQFF
TRBJ2-5,TRBV9,NA,NA,14,TGTGCCAGCAGCCCCCCCGGGGGTCAAGAGACCCAGTACTTC,CASSPPGGQETQYF
TRBJ1-6,TRBV18,NA,NA,13,TGTGCCAGCTCCGCAAAATATAATTCACCCCTCCACTTT,CASSAKYNSPLHF
TRBJ2-6,TRBV28,NA,NA,14,TGTGCCAGCAGTGGAAACTCTGGGGCCAACGTCCTGACTTTC,CASSGNSGANVLTF
TRBJ2-5,TRBV9,NA,NA,13,TGTGCCAGCAGCTACGCTGACCTGGAGACCCAGTACTTC,CASSYADLETQYF
TRBJ2-7,TRBV11-2,NA,NA,14,TGTGCCAGCAGCTTAGCTTTTTTGCCTTACGAGCAGTACTTC,CASSLAFLPYEQYF
TRBJ2-7,TRBV7-3,NA,NA,14,TGTGCCAGCAGTTCCGACGGGTACTCCTACGAGCAGTACTTC,CASSSDGYSYEQYF
TRBJ1-5,TRBV7-2,NA,TRBD1,14,TGTGCCAGCAGCCGGGGACAGCGGGATCAGCCCCAGCATTTT,CASSRGQRDQPQHF
TRBJ2-1,TRBV5-6,NA,NA,16,TGTGCCAGCAGCTTGGGGCGGATAGTCTCCTACAATGAGCAGTTCTTC,CASSLGRIVSYNEQFF
TRBJ1-4,TRBV30,once,NA,12,TGTGCCTGGAGTCTTCAGGGGGAAAAACTGTTTTTT,CAWSLQGEKLFF
TRBJ2-5,TRBV5-4,NA,TRBD1,14,TGTGCCAGCAGTTACAGGGGTTTACAGGAGACCCAGTACTTC,CASSYRGLQETQYF
TRBJ1-2,TRBV5-4,NA,TRBD1,12,TGTGCCAGCAGAGGGGACAGCTATGGCTACACCTTC,CASRGDSYGYTF
TRBJ1-1,TRBV7-3,NA,NA,14,TGTGCCAGCAGCTTAGGAGGAGGGGGAGGTGAAGCTTTCTTT,CASSLGGGGGEAFF
TRBJ2-5,TRBV7-8,NA,NA,14,TGTGCCAGCAGCGAACAGATTATAGAAGAGACCCAGTACTTC,CASSEQIIEETQYF
TRBJ2-1,TRBV2,NA,TRBD1,16,TGTGCCAGCAGTGAACTCACCGGGACAGGGGGCGGAGAGCAGTTCTTC,CASSELTGTGGGEQFF
TRBJ1-2,TRBV10-3,NA,NA,13,TGTGCCATCAGGGAGCGGCCTAACTATGGCTACACCTTC,CAIRERPNYGYTF
TRBJ2-7,TRBV5-1,NA,TRBD1,13,TGCACCAGCAGCCCCGGACAGGGCTACGAGCAGTACTTC,CTSSPGQGYEQYF
TRBJ2-2,TRBV29-1,NA,NA,18,TGCAGCGTTCCGAGTACGACGGGACAAAGGGGATACACCGGGGAGCTGTTTTTT,CSVPSTTGQRGYTGELFF
TRBJ2-7,TRBV7-2,NA,TRBD1,14,TGTGCCAGCAGCTTAGGGACAGGGACGGGTGAGCAGTACTTC,CASSLGTGTGEQYF
TRBJ1-2,TRBV20-1,once,NA,11,TGCAGTGCTAGACGGGGGAATGGCTACACCTTC,CSARRGNGYTF
TRBJ1-2,TRBV24-1,NA,NA,14,TGTGCCACCAGTGAACAGGCCCCGCTCTATGGCTACACCTTC,CATSEQAPLYGYTF
TRBJ2-2,TRBV10-1,NA,NA,16,TGCGCCAGCAGTGAGATTCGGGGGACGGGCCCCGGGGAGCTGTTTTTT,CASSEIRGTGPGELFF
TRBJ2-1,TRBV5-1,NA,TRBD2,15,TGCGCCAGCAGCCTAGACGGGGGGGTCTACAATGAGCAGTTCTTC,CASSLDGGVYNEQFF
TRBJ2-5,TRBV7-8,once,TRBD2,19,TGTGCCAGCAGCTGGACACCGGGACTAGCGGGAGTTTTACAAGAGACCCAGTACTTC,CASSWTPGLAGVLQETQYF
TRBJ2-5,TRBV18,once,TRBD1,14,TGTGCCAGCTCACAGGACAGGGGGCAAGAGACCCAGTACTTC,CASSQDRGQETQYF
TRBJ1-2,TRBV4-3,NA,TRBD1,15,TGCGCCAGCAGCCAGCTGGGACAGGGGAACTATGGCTACACCTTC,CASSQLGQGNYGYTF
TRBJ2-1,TRBV6-6,NA,NA,14,TGTGCCAGCAGTTACTTTGGCGATTACAATGAGCAGTTCTTC,CASSYFGDYNEQFF
TRBJ2-1,TRBV4-1,NA,NA,13,TGCGCCAGCAGCCAAGAAGCCGGCAATGAGCAGTTCTTC,CASSQEAGNEQFF
TRBJ1-1,TRBV18,NA,NA,13,TGTGCCAGCTCACAAATCGAGAAGGGTGGAGCTTTCTTT,CASSQIEKGGAFF
TRBJ2-5,TRBV5-1,NA,NA,13,TGCGCCAGCAGCTTTGGTAATCAAGAGACCCAGTACTTC,CASSFGNQETQYF
TRBJ2-1,TRBV7-9,NA,NA,15,TGTGCCAGCAGCACTCGGGATCAAAGAAGCAATGAGCAGTTCTTC,CASSTRDQRSNEQFF
TRBJ2-1,TRBV2,NA,NA,13,TGTGCCATATGGGGGACACGAAACAATGAGCAGTTCTTC,CAIWGTRNNEQFF